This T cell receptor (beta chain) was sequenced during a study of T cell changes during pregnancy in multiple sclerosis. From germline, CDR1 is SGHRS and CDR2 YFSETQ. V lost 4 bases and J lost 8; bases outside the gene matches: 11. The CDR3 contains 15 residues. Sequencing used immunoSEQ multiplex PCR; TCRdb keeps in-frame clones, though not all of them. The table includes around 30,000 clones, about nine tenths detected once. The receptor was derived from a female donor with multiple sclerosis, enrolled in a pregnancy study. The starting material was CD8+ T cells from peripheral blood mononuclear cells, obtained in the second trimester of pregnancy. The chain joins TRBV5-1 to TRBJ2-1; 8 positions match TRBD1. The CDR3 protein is CASSGRTGFGDEQFF. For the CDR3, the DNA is TGCGCCAGCAGCGGAAGGACAGGGTTTGGGGATGAGCAGTTCTTC.